This T cell receptor beta chain stems from a study of spatial heterogeneity in lung cancer. TCRdb passed the 5' RACE reads through MiXCR, listing each CDR3 protein once. The sample contains tens of thousands of distinct CDR3 sequences, about 12% of which appear only once. This clonotype was seen more than once but under ten times. This sample's time point: sample taken at primary tumor resection. Whole RNA, isolated from tumor, nontumor lung or frozen PBMC, was sequenced without prior sorting. The length of the CDR3 is 15 residues. Germline V gene data show CDR1 as SGHTA and CDR2 as FQGTGA. V lost 5 bases and J lost 5, with 16 bases in between.

The chain is built from TRBV7-3 and TRBJ2-1; the D is unclear. The material was PBMCs, obtained at surgery. The sequence was obtained from a male donor with early-stage non-small cell lung cancer. The CDR3 loop is CASSPLEMGDNEQFF. The CDR3 DNA sequence: TGTGCCAGCAGCCCCCTCGAGATGGGTGACAATGAGCAGTTCTTC.